The sequence of this T cell receptor (beta chain) was determined in a study of blood T cell repertoires in COVID-19. On the study more broadly: Acute and convalescent COVID-19 specimens originated in the United States, Italy and Spain. Sample material is recorded as cDNA or gDNA derived from T cells, B-cell-depleted T cells, or PBMCs.

Assay used: immunoSEQ multiplex PCR; TCRdb lists only in-frame clones, some missing. The repertoire has 130,000 to 150,000 clones, approximately 91% of them found once; the top ten carry roughly a tenth. Between the trimmed V and J ends, which lost 6 bases and 3 bases, there was a span of 8 bases. The V gene's germline CDR1 is MGHDK and CDR2 SYGVNS. This CDR3 has 13 residues. The sequenced material came from peripheral blood. This rearrangement joins TRBV25-1 to TRBJ1-4; D gene uncertain. The sequence was collected from a man aged 50-60 years with active or convalescent COVID-19. The CDR3 DNA reads as TGTGCCAGCAGCGTCCAGTCTAATGAAAAACTGTTTTTT. This encodes CASSVQSNEKLFF.